Here is one T cell receptor beta chain with its context. What it recognizes is unknown. At one of its ends the junction is not consistent with the germline gene, which may arise from a read error. Germline lookup yields CDR1 GTSNPN and CDR2 SVGIG (reference sequence). This CDR3 region has 15 residues. The data were taken from a study of T-cell reconstitution after alpha-beta-depleted transplantation in children. Library preparation (for TCRbeta) was performed with unique molecular identifiers. TCRdb reprocessed the PCR reads via MiXCR and lists one record per CDR3 protein. The table records 610,000 or so distinct CDR3 sequences, roughly a quarter of them present only once. Study findings and constraints: From surviving recipient T cells and thymic progenitors came the high day-60 TCRbeta diversity observed in some patients. Where alpha-beta T cells came from about two months after transplant was reportedly several hundred expanded graft clones. A year had passed since transplant, and T-cell counts and diversity by then came mostly from newly produced T cells.

The receptor was isolated from a boy less than two years old with Wiskott-Aldrich syndrome, due to receive a stem cell transplant. This material consisted of PBMCs, taken before TCRalphabeta/CD19-depleted stem cell transplant. The rearrangement uses TRBV30 and TRBJ1-1, with 8 positions matching TRBD1. The CDR3 loop is CAWTRTGRGNAEAFF. CDR3 DNA sequence: TGTGCCTGGACCCGGACAGGGAGGGGGAACGCTGAAGCTTTCTTT. The full variable domain, in which reference TRBV30 and TRBJ1-1 provide the parts outside the CDR3, is SQTIHQWPATLVQPVGSPLSLECTVEGTSNPNLYWYRQAAGRGLQLLFYSVGIGQISSEVPQNLSASRPQDRQFILSSKKLLLSDSGFYLCAWTRTGRGNAEAFFGQGTRLTVV.